The entry below describes one T cell receptor (beta chain). TCRdb's copy holds only in-frame clones and misses some; the assay was immunoSEQ multiplex PCR. This sample has around 100,000 clones, with roughly four fifths found just once. The entry originates in a study of blood T cell repertoires in COVID-19. The CDR3 is 13 amino acids. Per the germline V gene, CDR1 is MNHEY and CDR2 is SVGEGT. The V gene lost 0 bases and the J gene lost 5 bases, with 5 bases spanning the gap. This chain uses TRBV6-2 or TRBV6-3 with TRBJ2-1; no definite D call. Sequenced: peripheral blood. The sequence derives from a woman of 80 years or more with active or convalescent COVID-19. The DNA for the CDR3 is TGTGCCAGCAGTTACTCAGCCAACAATGAGCAGTTCTTC. It yields the protein CASSYSANNEQFF.